This record looks at one TCR beta chain sequence and its context. The entry originates in a study of blood T cell repertoires in COVID-19. Across the whole study: Nucleic acid was either cDNA or gDNA, and it came from T cells, B-cell-depleted T cells, or PBMCs.

Libraries were prepared by immunoSEQ multiplex PCR; TCRdb keeps only in-frame clonotypes and omits some of them. The sample lists over 85,000 clones; 82% were seen once. The CDR3 runs 17 residues. Germline V gene data show CDR1 as SGHNT and CDR2 as YYREEE (reference sequence). With 4 bases clipped from V and 1 base from J, the junction kept 13 bases outside the gene matches. Material: peripheral blood. This chain uses TRBV5-4 with TRBJ1-1; 7 nucleotides line up with TRBD1. The TCR originated in a woman between 55 and 75 years old with acute or convalescent COVID-19. The CDR3 loop is CASSGWATGQENTEAFF. In nucleotides, the CDR3 is TGTGCCAGCAGCGGGTGGGCCACTGGACAGGAGAACACTGAAGCTTTCTTT.